These T cell receptor beta chains were read from a single sample in a study of Ad26.COV2.S vaccination and SARS-CoV-2 variants. Produced via immunoSEQ multiplex PCR; TCRdb's table is partial and in-frame only. The repertoire consists of over 300,000 clones, with 80% to 90% occurring once and the leading ten covering almost 7.5%. The sample here was peripheral blood, taken in a trial of Ad26.COV2.S vaccine versus placebo. These receptors came from a person aged 18-60 years who received the Ad26.COV2.S COVID-19 vaccine or a placebo. Each CDR3 is given with its conserved first and last residue. D genes are given only for firm matches. Clone size is shown for a subset of rows, as once, few, many or a class of expanded clone.

abundance,v_gene,d_gene,j_gene,CDR3aa,CDR3nt
.,TRBV13,.,TRBJ1-2,CASSGDGRNYGYTF,TGTGCCAGCAGCGGGGACGGTCGTAACTATGGCTACACCTTC
.,TRBV7-2,.,TRBJ1-2,CASSLGGEGGYTF,TGTGCCAGCAGCTTGGGTGGGGAAGGCGGCTACACCTTC
.,TRBV4-3,.,TRBJ1-1,CASSPIRTENTEAFF,TGCGCCAGCAGTCCTATTAGGACAGAAAACACTGAAGCTTTCTTT
.,TRBV3-1/TRBV3-2,.,TRBJ2-3,CASSRRKGTDTQYF,TGTGCCAGCAGCCGAAGGAAGGGCACAGATACGCAGTATTTT
.,TRBV19,.,TRBJ1-6,CASSVKQGFLYNSPLHF,TGTGCCAGTAGCGTCAAACAGGGCTTTCTGTATAATTCACCCCTCCACTTT
.,TRBV3-1/TRBV3-2,.,TRBJ2-5,CASSQNGAMKETQYF,TGTGCCAGCAGTCAGAACGGGGCCATGAAGGAGACCCAGTACTTC
.,TRBV29-1,TRBD1,TRBJ2-3,CSVRRTGRIDTQYF,TGCAGCGTTCGTAGGACAGGAAGGATAGATACGCAGTATTTT
.,TRBV19,.,TRBJ2-2,CASSIPGTWPGELFF,TGTGCCAGTAGTATTCCAGGGACGTGGCCCGGGGAGCTGTTTTTT
.,TRBV4-1,TRBD2,TRBJ2-3,CASSQSKLAGVRRTDTQYF,TGCGCCAGCAGCCAATCGAAACTAGCGGGGGTTCGGCGCACAGATACGCAGTATTTT
.,TRBV7-9,TRBD1,TRBJ2-1,CASSLYRGNEQFF,TGTGCCAGCAGCTTGTACAGGGGGAATGAGCAGTTCTTC
.,TRBV3-1/TRBV3-2,.,TRBJ1-2,CASSQRYLQGYTF,TGTGCCAGCAGCCAAAGATATCTACAGGGCTACACCTTC
.,TRBV19,.,TRBJ1-4,CASMWGRKLFF,TGTGCCAGTATGTGGGGGAGAAAACTGTTTTTT
.,TRBV12-5,TRBD1,TRBJ1-6,CASGFVEDREDSPLHF,TGTGCTAGTGGTTTCGTAGAGGACAGGGAGGATTCACCCCTCCACTTT
.,TRBV19,.,TRBJ2-4,CASSIDGLAKNIQYF,TGTGCCAGTAGTATAGACGGGCTTGCCAAAAACATTCAGTACTTC
.,TRBV12-3/TRBV12-4,.,TRBJ2-3,CASSPRADTQYF,TGTGCCAGCAGCCCCCGTGCAGATACGCAGTATTTT
.,TRBV27,.,TRBJ1-2,CASSTTGYGYTF,TGTGCCAGCAGTACGACCGGCTATGGCTACACCTTC
.,TRBV6-5,TRBD1,TRBJ2-1,CASRNTGGNEQFF,TGTGCCAGCAGAAATACAGGGGGCAATGAGCAGTTCTTC
.,TRBV5-1,.,TRBJ2-5,CASSHGTTQETQYF,TGCGCCAGCAGCCACGGGACAACGCAAGAGACCCAGTACTTC
.,TRBV6-5,.,TRBJ1-5,CASRVLGGNQPQHF,TGTGCCAGCAGGGTCCTGGGGGGCAATCAGCCCCAGCATTTT
.,TRBV7-9,TRBD2,TRBJ2-3,CASSLRARHSGPRTDTQYF,TGTGCCAGCAGCTTACGGGCACGCCATAGCGGGCCCCGGACAGATACGCAGTATTTT
.,TRBV5-1,.,TRBJ1-2,CASSLDRVTGYTF,TGCGCCAGCAGCTTGGACAGGGTAACTGGCTACACCTTC
.,TRBV11-2,.,TRBJ1-4,CASSFGHGEKLFF,TGTGCCAGCAGCTTCGGACACGGGGAAAAACTGTTTTTT
once,TRBV6-5,TRBD1,TRBJ1-1,CASTTTGGTEAFF,TGTGCCAGCACTACCACAGGGGGCACTGAAGCTTTCTTT